This entry features one T cell receptor beta chain sequence. Its antigen is not known. Clones were sequenced by immunoSEQ multiplex PCR, and TCRdb holds only the in-frame ones, with some missing. The sample carries some 33,000 clones, 70% to 75% recorded once. This entry is derived from a study of STAT5B mutations in CD4+ large granular lymphocyte leukemia. This CDR3 is 15 amino acids long. V shed 2 bases and J shed 6 bases, with 14 bases lying between them. Per germline, CDR1 SGHTA and CDR2 FQGTGA. Findings and limits, study-wide: No patients shared main leukemic clonotypes, though roughly 27% appeared at low frequency elsewhere.

The sequenced material came from CD4+ T cells from blood buffy coats. The clonotype was recovered from a human donor in good health. This rearrangement joins TRBV7-3 to TRBJ2-1; no definite D call. As DNA, the CDR3 is TGTGCCAGCAGCTTAGTCAGGAACTCTGTCAATGAGCAGTTCTTC. Protein product: CASSLVRNSVNEQFF.